This paragraph covers one T cell receptor (beta chain) sequence. Its antigen remains unidentified. The protocol was immunoSEQ multiplex PCR, while the TCRdb copy is restricted to in-frame clones and leaves out a portion. In the table there are some 140,000 clones, over 85% of which are singletons. The sample comes from a study of T cell responses to AZD1222 COVID-19 vaccine. About the research overall: Some second doses came at about 4 weeks and others at about 12 weeks; these were pooled.

The ends lost 9 bases at V and 4 bases at J; junction bases unmatched: 4. CDR3 length equals 12 residues. The germline CDR1 and CDR2 sequences are WNHNN and SYGVQD (reference sequence). Study-level points and caveats: Along spike, vaccine-associated CD4 TCRs were found throughout, with dominance at 160-218 and 743-854. The reported proportion of spike-specific TCRs targeting unmutated variant regions was nearly half. The donor cohort was predominantly white British with a female majority, and clonal diversity may have been underestimated.

The receptor was isolated from an adult in good health. Sequenced here: peripheral blood, sampled on day 0 of AZD1222 vaccination. The V and J genes are TRBV10-1 and TRBJ2-7; 9 bases are a match to TRBD1. This CDR3 is CARGTGRYEQYF. CDR3 nucleotide sequence: TGCGCCAGAGGGACAGGGAGGTACGAGCAGTACTTC.